This is a list of T cell receptor beta chains from one sample in a study of cytomegalovirus exposure and HLA in healthy donors. The data were produced by immunoSEQ multiplex PCR, yet TCRdb's version contains in-frame clones alone and is incomplete. The sample lists about 120,000 clones; approximately 80% were seen once. The specimen sequenced was PBMCs. Receptors originate from a woman between 18 and 30 years old in good health and CMV-seronegative. Each CDR3 is given with its conserved first and last residue.

TRBV28	TRBJ2-7	CASSVHASRAYEQYF
TRBV5-4	TRBJ2-5	CASSPTSEETQYF
TRBV19	TRBJ1-1	CASSIGRGNTEAFF
TRBV19	TRBJ1-4	CASRKALVEKLFF
TRBV6-5	TRBJ1-2	CASSYLGQHGYTF
TRBV11-2	TRBJ1-1	CASSLGQGFGAEAFF
TRBV6-1	TRBJ2-6	CASSEGSSGANGLTF
TRBV5-6	TRBJ2-1	CASSLVRRGLADSYNEQFF
TRBV6-5	TRBJ1-1	CASSYGQGGAFF
TRBV12-5	TRBJ2-7	CASGPKTAVDYEQYF
TRBV10-3	TRBJ2-1	CAISESSSGSNEQFF
TRBV6-5	TRBJ1-5	CASSYRRQGNQPQHF
TRBV7-9	TRBJ1-4	CASSAGQGNEKLFF
TRBV5-1	TRBJ1-4	CASSSQDGTNEKLFF
TRBV7-9	TRBJ2-1	CSSSSAREEQFF
TRBV4-2	TRBJ2-7	CASSQGVAGLDEQYF
TRBV19	.	CASSTDPLLAEQYF
TRBV13	TRBJ1-1	CASSSGLTGSEAFF
TRBV10-2	TRBJ2-7	CASSRAGGEQYF
TRBV7-9	TRBJ2-1	CATQEGEQFF
TRBV2	TRBJ1-2	CASSEGPGGFYGYTF
TRBV27	TRBJ1-4	CASSLSTREKLFF
TRBV19	TRBJ1-3	CASSPRMRTGNTIYF
TRBV7-2	TRBJ2-5	CASSLQGSTVGQETQYF
TRBV20-1	TRBJ1-1	CSARSSQEAFF
TRBV4-1	TRBJ2-2	CASSFTGTGAIGGELFF
TRBV2	TRBJ2-4	CASRTEYLAKNIQYF
TRBV7-9	TRBJ1-4	CASSPAGQRNEKLFF
TRBV19	TRBJ1-2	CASSIAAGYDGYTF
TRBV6-4	TRBJ2-1	CASSDSSAGAVNEQFF
TRBV30	TRBJ1-5	CAWSGRNQPQHF
TRBV20-1	TRBJ1-1	CSAIHRGEAFF
TRBV4-1	TRBJ1-4	CASSQPGAPYEKLFF
TRBV9	TRBJ2-5	CASGWGAGVQETQYF
TRBV7-6	TRBJ2-3	CASSTTGGNTQYF
TRBV12-5	TRBJ2-4	CASGSSGGWDIQYF
TRBV19	TRBJ2-3	CASSIFGTASTDTQYF
TRBV4-2	TRBJ2-1	CASSQVAVSSYNEQFF
TRBV7-9	TRBJ1-1	CASSLEGGVEAFF
TRBV18	TRBJ1-1	CASSSLTGGASNTEAFF
TRBV19	TRBJ2-7	CASSIGDSYEQYF
TRBV2	TRBJ1-1	CASSYHRGVGAEAFF
TRBV5-1	.	CASSLELAGGPSEQYF
TRBV19	TRBJ1-6	CASTRTGGNSPLHF
TRBV7-3	TRBJ1-1	CASSPGRETEAFF
TRBV4-1	TRBJ1-5	CASSQDSGGGHQPQHF
TRBV6-1	TRBJ1-2	CASRTEIRYGYTF
TRBV21-1	TRBJ2-1	CASSKSRGDRTEDGEQFF
TRBV20-1	TRBJ1-2	CSAPAGGGYTF